This TCR beta chain was documented in a study of shared clonotypes between healthy human individuals. For the study at large: Three CD4 naive, three CD4 memory, two CD8 naive and one CD8 memory plate were used per donor. General study points: Only blood underwent sampling, and tissue repertoires likely differ. Clonotypes shared by all four sorted-subset donors had higher generation probabilities than non-shared clonotypes.

Clones were read by immunoSEQ multiplex PCR, and TCRdb kept only the in-frame ones, dropping some. The sample contains about 2,200,000 clones, around 93% of which appear only once. CD45RO-negative cells were positively selected for CCR7, leaving out terminally differentiated effector memory CD45RA+ cells. The study drew its donors from healthy HIV-negative adults without recent acute infections or vaccinations. Per the germline V gene, CDR1 is SGHNT and CDR2 is YYREEE (reference sequence). V lost 2 bases and J lost 6, with 14 bases in between. The CDR3 is 15 amino acids. On this clone itself: Its antigen is not known.

The chain carries TRBV5-4 and TRBJ2-2, with D perhaps TRBD2 (6 bases). This TCR derives from a man between 18 and 35 years old in good health. Some clones in this sample may be carry-over from other donors' samples. The sequencing input was naive CD8+ T cells from PBMCs. The CDR3 region has the DNA TGTGCCAGCAGCTTTTTTGGGGGGTCACCCGGGGAGCTGTTTTTT. Its protein is CASSFFGGSPGELFF.